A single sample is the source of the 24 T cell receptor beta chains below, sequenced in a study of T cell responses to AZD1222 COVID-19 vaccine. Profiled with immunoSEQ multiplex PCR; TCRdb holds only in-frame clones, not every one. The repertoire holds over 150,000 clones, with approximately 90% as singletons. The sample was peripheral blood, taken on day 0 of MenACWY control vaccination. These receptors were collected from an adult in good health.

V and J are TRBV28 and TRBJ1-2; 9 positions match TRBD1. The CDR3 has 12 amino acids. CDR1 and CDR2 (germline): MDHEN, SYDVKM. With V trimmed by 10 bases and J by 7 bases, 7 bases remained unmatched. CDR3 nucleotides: TGTGCCATCAGACAGGGGGTCTTTGGCTACACCTTC. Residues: CAIRQGVFGYTF.

This CDR3 is CSVGAGESDTQYF. CDR3 in DNA: TGCAGCGTTGGGGCGGGAGAGTCAGATACGCAGTATTTT. The chain links TRBV29-1 to TRBJ2-3, with TRBD2 matching 7 bases. The ends lost 4 bases at V and 4 bases at J; junction bases unmatched: 5. CDR3 length equals 13 residues. Per the germline V gene, CDR1 is SQVTM and CDR2 is ANQGSEA.

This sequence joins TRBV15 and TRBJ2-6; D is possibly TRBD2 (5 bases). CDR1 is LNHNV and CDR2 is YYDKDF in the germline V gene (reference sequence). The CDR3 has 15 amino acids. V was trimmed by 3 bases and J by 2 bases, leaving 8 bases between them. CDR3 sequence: CATSSRTAGANVLTF. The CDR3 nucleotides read TGTGCCACCAGCAGCAGGACTGCTGGGGCCAACGTCCTGACTTTC.

The CDR3 DNA reads as TGCGCCAGCAGCGCGGACACGGCGAATTCACCCCTCCACTTT. Translating it yields CASSADTANSPLHF. This rearrangement joins TRBV5-1 to TRBJ1-6; weak D call: TRBD1 (5 bases). Germline loops: CDR1 SGHRS, CDR2 YFSETQ. The CDR3 runs to 14 residues. Trimming stripped 4 bases from V and 7 bases from J, with 12 bases between.

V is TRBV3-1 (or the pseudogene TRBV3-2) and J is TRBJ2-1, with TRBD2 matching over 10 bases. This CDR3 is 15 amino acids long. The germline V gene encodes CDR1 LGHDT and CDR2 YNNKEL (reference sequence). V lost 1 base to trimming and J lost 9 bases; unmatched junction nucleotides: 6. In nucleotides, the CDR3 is TGTGCCAGCAGCCAAGTAGCGGGAGGATTGGCTGAGCAGTTCTTC. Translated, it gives CASSQVAGGLAEQFF.

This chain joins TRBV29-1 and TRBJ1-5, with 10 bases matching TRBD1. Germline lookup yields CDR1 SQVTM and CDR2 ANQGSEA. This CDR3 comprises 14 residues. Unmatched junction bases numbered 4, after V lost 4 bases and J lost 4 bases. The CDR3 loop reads CSVGGQGWNQPQHF. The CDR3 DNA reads TGCAGCGTTGGGGGACAGGGGTGGAATCAGCCCCAGCATTTT.

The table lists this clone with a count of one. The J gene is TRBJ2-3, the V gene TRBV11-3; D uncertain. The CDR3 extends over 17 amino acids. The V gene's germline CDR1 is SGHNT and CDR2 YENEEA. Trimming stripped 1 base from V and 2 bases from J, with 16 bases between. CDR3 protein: CASSLAVGLALTDTQYF. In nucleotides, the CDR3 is TGTGCCAGCAGCTTAGCCGTCGGGTTGGCGCTCACAGATACGCAGTATTTT.

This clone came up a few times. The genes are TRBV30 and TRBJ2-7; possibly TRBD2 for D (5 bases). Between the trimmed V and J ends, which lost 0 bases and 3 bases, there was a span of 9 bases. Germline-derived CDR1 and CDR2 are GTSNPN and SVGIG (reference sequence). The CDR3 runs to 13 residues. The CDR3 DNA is TGTGCCTGGAGTGTCGACTACAGCTACGAGCAGTACTTC. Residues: CAWSVDYSYEQYF.

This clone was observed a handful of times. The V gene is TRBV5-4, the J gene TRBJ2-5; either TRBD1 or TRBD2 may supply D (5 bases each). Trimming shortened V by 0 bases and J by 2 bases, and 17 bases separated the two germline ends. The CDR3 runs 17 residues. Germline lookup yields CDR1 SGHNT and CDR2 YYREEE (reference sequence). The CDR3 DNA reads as TGTGCCAGCAGCTTGGGCGCCCGGGGAAGGGGACAAGAGACCCAGTACTTC. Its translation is CASSLGARGRGQETQYF.

In DNA form, the CDR3 reads TGTGCCAGCAGCCAAAGGGGATACAATGAGCAGTTCTTC. Its translation: CASSQRGYNEQFF. The J gene is TRBJ2-1, the V gene TRBV16, with D tentatively TRBD1 (5 bases). The germline gives CDR1 KGHSY, CDR2 FQNENV. The CDR3 runs 13 residues. V dropped 2 bases and J dropped 4 bases, with 6 bases sitting between them.

CDR3 sequence reads: CASSEREFNTGELFF. The CDR3 DNA follows: TGCGCCAGCAGCGAGCGGGAGTTCAACACCGGGGAGCTGTTTTTT. V gene TRBV4-1 combines with J gene TRBJ2-2; TRBD2 aligns across 8 bases. V gave up 5 bases and J gave up 2 bases; unmatched junction bases: 4. The CDR3 sequence is 15 residues long. CDR1 is MGHRA and CDR2 is YSYEKL in the germline V gene.

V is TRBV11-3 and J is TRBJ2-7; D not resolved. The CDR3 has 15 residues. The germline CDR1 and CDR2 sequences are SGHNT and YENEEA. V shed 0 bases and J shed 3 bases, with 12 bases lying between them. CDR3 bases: TGTGCCAGCAGCTTAGACCCGGGCTGGAGCTACGAGCAGTACTTC. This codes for CASSLDPGWSYEQYF. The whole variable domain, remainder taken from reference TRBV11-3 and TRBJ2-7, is EAGVVQSPRYKIIEKKQPVAFWCNPISGHNTLYWYLQNLGQGPELLIRYENEEAVDDSQLPKDRFSAERLKGVDSTLKIQPAELGDSAVYLCASSLDPGWSYEQYFGPGTRLTVT.

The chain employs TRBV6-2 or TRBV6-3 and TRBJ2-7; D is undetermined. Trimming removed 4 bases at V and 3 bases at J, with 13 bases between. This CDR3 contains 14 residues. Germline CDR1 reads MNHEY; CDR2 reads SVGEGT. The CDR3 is CASSSLTGDYEQYF. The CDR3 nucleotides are TGTGCCAGCAGTTCGCTCACGGGCGACTACGAGCAGTACTTC.

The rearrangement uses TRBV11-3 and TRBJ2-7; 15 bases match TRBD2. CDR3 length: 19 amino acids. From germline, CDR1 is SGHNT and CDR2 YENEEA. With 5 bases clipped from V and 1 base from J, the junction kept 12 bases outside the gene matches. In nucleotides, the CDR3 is TGTGCCAGCAGCGACACAACTCTCGGACTAGCGGGAGGGTCCTACGAGCAGTACTTC. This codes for CASSDTTLGLAGGSYEQYF.

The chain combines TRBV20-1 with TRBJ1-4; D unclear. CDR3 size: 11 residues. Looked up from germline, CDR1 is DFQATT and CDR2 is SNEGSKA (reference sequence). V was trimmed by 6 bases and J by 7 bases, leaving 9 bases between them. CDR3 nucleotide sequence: TGCAGTGCGTGGCACGTTGAAAAACTGTTTTTT. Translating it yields CSAWHVEKLFF.

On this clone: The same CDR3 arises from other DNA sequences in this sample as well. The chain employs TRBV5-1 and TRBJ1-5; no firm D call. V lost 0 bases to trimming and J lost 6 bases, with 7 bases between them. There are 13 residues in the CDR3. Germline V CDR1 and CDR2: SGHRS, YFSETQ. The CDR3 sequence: CASSLDSGQPQHF. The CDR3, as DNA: TGCGCCAGCAGCTTGGACTCCGGTCAGCCCCAGCATTTT. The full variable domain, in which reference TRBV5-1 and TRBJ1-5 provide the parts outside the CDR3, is KAGVTQTPRYLIKTRGQQVTLSCSPISGHRSVSWYQQTPGQGLQFLFEYFSETQRNKGNFPGRFSGRQFSNSRSEMNVSTLELGDSALYLCASSLDSGQPQHFGDGTRLSIL.

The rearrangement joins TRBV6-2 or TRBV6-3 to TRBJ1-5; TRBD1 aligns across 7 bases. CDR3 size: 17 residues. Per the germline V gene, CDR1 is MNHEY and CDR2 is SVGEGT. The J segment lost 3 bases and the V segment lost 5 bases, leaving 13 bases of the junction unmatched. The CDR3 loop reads CASSKLLTGPVNQPQHF. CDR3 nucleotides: TGTGCCAGCAGTAAACTCCTGACAGGGCCCGTCAATCAGCCCCAGCATTTT.

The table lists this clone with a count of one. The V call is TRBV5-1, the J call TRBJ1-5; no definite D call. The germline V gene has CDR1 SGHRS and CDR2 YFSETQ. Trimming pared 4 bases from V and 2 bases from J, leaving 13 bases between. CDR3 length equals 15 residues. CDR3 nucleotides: TGCGCCAGCAGCCTCGCAGGTGTGGGCAATCAGCCCCAGCATTTT. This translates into CASSLAGVGNQPQHF.

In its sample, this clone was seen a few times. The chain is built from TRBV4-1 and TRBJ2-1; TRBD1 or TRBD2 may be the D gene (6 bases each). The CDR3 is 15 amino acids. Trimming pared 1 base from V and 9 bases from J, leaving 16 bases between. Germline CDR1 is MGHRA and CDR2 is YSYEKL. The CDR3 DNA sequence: TGCGCCAGCAGCCAAGCGGGCCCCCGGGGGCCTGAGCAGTTCTTC. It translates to CASSQAGPRGPEQFF.

In DNA form, the CDR3 reads TGTGCCAGCAGCGTAGGATTAGCGGGATCGTACGAGCAGTACTTC. It yields the protein CASSVGLAGSYEQYF. The V and J genes are TRBV9 and TRBJ2-7; 8 nucleotides line up with TRBD2. The CDR3 contains 15 residues. CDR1 is SGDLS, CDR2 YYNGEE, per germline. The V segment lost 0 bases and the J segment 4 bases; nucleotides outside the gene matches: 6.

CDR3 loop: CASRGGQGLRNTIYF. The CDR3 nucleotides read TGTGCCAGCAGGGGTGGACAGGGGCTCAGAAACACCATATATTTT. The chain combines TRBV28 with TRBJ1-3; 9 bases align to TRBD1. The J segment lost 5 bases and the V segment lost 6 bases, leaving 8 bases of the junction unmatched. This CDR3 comprises 15 residues. CDR1 is MDHEN, CDR2 SYDVKM, per germline.

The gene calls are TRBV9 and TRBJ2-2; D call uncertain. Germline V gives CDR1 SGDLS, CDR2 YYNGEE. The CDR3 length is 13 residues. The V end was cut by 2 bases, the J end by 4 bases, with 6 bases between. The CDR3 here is CASSVLVTGELFF. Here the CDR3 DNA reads TGTGCCAGCAGCGTTTTAGTCACCGGGGAGCTGTTTTTT. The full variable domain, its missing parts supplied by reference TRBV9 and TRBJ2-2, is DSGVTQTPKHLITATGQRVTLRCSPRSGDLSVYWYQQSLDQGLQFLIQYYNGEERAKGNILERFSAQQFPDLHSELNLSSLELGDSALYFCASSVLVTGELFFGEGSRLTVL.

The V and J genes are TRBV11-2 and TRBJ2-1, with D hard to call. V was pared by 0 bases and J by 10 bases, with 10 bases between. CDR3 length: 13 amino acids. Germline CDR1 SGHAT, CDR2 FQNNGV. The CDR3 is CASSLDRSEEQFF. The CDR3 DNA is TGTGCCAGCAGCTTAGATCGATCGGAGGAGCAGTTCTTC. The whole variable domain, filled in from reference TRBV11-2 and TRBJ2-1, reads EAGVAQSPRYKIIEKRQSVAFWCNPISGHATLYWYQQILGQGPKLLIQFQNNGVVDDSQLPKDRFSAERLKGVDSTLKIQPAKLEDSAVYLCASSLDRSEEQFFGPGTRLTVL.

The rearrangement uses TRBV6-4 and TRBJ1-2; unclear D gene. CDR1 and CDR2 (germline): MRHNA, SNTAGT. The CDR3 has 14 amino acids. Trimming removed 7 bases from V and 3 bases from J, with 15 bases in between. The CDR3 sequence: CASMGSLPHYGYTF. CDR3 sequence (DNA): TGTGCCAGCATGGGAAGTTTGCCTCACTATGGCTACACCTTC.